Below, one T cell receptor (beta chain) is given with its context. V was pared by 6 bases and J by 3 bases, with 15 bases between. The germline V gene encodes CDR1 SNHLY and CDR2 FYNNEI. The CDR3 is made up of 15 amino acids. TCRdb fed the 5' RACE reads into MiXCR, producing one record per CDR3 protein. The data hold under 250,000 distinct CDR3 sequences, with over 9.5% observed a single time. This sample was taken from a study of T-cell memory formation after mild COVID-19. As for the study in general: Among the donors, TCR clusters were largely specific to each donor.

This TCR derives from a man between 18 and 35 years old who had mild COVID-19 (a few samples of this study predate the infection). Cell type and time point are not known. The chain has TRBV2 and TRBJ2-1, with D perhaps assigned TRBD1 or TRBD2 (5 bases each). Sequences were obtained from PBMCs or a T cell subset sorted from them (not recorded which). This CDR3 is CASSRGLMVYNEQFF. As DNA, the CDR3 is TGTGCCAGCAGCCGGGGCCTTATGGTCTACAATGAGCAGTTCTTC.